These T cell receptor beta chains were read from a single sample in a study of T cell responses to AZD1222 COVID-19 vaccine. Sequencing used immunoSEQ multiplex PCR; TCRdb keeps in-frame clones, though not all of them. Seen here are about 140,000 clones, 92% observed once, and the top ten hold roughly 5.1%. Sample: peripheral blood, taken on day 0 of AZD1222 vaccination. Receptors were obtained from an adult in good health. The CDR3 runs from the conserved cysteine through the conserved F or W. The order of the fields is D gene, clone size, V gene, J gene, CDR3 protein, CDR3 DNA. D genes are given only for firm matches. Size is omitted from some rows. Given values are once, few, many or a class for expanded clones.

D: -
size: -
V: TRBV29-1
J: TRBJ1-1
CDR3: CSARHANTEAFF
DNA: TGCAGCGCAAGACACGCGAACACTGAAGCTTTCTTT

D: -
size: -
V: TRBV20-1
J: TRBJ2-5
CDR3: CSASGGETQYF
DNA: TGCAGTGCTAGTGGTGGGGAGACCCAGTACTTC

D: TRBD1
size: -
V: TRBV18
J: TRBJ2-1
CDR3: CASSPPGQGLGNEQFF
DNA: TGTGCCAGCTCACCACCGGGACAGGGGTTGGGGAATGAGCAGTTCTTC

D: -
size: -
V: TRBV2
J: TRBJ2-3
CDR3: CASSEQGTTDTQYF
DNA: TGTGCCAGCAGTGAGCAGGGGACGACAGATACGCAGTATTTT

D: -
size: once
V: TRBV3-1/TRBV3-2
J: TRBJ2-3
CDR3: CASSQGTDTQYF
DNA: TGTGCCAGCAGCCAGGGCACAGATACGCAGTATTTT

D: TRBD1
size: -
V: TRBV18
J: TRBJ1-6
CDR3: CASSPTGTGDSPLHF
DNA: TGTGCCAGCTCACCAACCGGGACAGGGGATTCACCCCTCCACTTT

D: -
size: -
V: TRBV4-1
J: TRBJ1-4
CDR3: CASSQEGGVGEKLFF
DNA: TGCGCCAGCAGCCAAGAGGGAGGGGTTGGTGAAAAACTGTTTTTT

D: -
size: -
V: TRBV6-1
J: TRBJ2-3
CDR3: CASSEAIIWVGTDTQYF
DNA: TGTGCCAGCAGTGAAGCGATCATATGGGTGGGAACAGATACGCAGTATTTT

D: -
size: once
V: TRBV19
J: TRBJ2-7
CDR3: CASSQPGGTASSYEQYF
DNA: TGTGCCAGTAGCCAACCGGGCGGGACTGCGAGCTCCTACGAGCAGTACTTC

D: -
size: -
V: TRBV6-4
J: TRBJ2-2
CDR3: CASSDSGYEGLGAGELFF
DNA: TGTGCCAGCAGTGACTCAGGCTACGAAGGACTGGGGGCCGGGGAGCTGTTTTTT

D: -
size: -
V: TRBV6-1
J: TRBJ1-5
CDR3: CASSDRRQPQHF
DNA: TGTGCCAGCAGTGACCGGCGGCAGCCCCAGCATTTT

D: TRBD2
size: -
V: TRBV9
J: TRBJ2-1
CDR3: CASSVALADNEQFF
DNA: TGTGCCAGCAGCGTAGCACTAGCGGACAATGAGCAGTTCTTC

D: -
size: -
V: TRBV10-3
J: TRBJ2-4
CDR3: CAISEVRGNIQYF
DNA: TGTGCCATCAGTGAGGTGAGGGGCAACATTCAGTACTTC

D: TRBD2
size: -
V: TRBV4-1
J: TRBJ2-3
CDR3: CATGLAPQRGSTDTQYF
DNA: TGCGCCACCGGACTAGCGCCTCAACGGGGGAGCACAGATACGCAGTATTTT

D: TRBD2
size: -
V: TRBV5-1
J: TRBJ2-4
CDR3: CASSLVSSGKNIQYF
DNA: TGCGCCAGCAGCTTGGTGTCTAGCGGGAAAAACATTCAGTACTTC

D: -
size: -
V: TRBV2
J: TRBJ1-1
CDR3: CASNDRENTEAFF
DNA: TGTGCCAGCAACGACCGCGAGAACACTGAAGCTTTCTTT

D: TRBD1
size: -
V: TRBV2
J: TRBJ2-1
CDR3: CASSPVQGSYNEQFF
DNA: TGTGCCAGCAGTCCCGTACAGGGGTCCTACAATGAGCAGTTCTTC

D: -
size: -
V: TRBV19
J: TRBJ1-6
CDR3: CASSTGVNSPLHF
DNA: TGTGCCAGTAGTACTGGGGTTAATTCACCCCTCCACTTT

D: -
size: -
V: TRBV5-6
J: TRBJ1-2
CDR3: CASSLGTESYGYTF
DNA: TGTGCCAGCAGCTTGGGGACAGAGAGTTATGGCTACACCTTC

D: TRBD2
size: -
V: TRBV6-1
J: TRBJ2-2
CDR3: CASSKGLAHTGELFF
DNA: TGTGCCAGCAGCAAGGGACTAGCTCACACCGGGGAGCTGTTTTTT

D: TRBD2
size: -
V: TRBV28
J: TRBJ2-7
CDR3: CASRPGLAVGEQYF
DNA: TGTGCCAGCAGACCGGGACTAGCAGTGGGGGAGCAGTACTTC

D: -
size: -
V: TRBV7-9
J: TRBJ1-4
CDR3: CASSSDTGHNEKLFF
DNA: TGTGCCAGCAGCTCAGACACAGGGCATAATGAAAAACTGTTTTTT

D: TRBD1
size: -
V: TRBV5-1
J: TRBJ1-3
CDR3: CASSLGGGSSGNTIYF
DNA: TGCGCCAGCAGCTTGGGAGGGGGCTCCTCTGGAAACACCATATATTTT

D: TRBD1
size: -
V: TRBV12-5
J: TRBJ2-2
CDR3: CASRTGVNTGELFF
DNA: TGTGCTAGTAGGACAGGGGTGAACACCGGGGAGCTGTTTTTT

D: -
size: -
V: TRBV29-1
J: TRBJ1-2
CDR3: CSVNLQGGSGYTF
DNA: TGCAGCGTGAATCTACAGGGAGGGTCTGGCTACACCTTC

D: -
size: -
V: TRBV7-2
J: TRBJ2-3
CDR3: CASSLMGGFSTDTQYF
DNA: TGTGCCAGCAGCCTGATGGGCGGTTTTAGCACAGATACGCAGTATTTT

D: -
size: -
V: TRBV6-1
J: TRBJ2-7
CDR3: CASSESPRRGEQYF
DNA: TGTGCCAGCAGTGAATCCCCCCGGCGGGGCGAGCAGTACTTC

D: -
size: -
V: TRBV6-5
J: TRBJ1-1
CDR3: CASTRQDIMNTEAFF
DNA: TGTGCCAGCACCCGGCAGGATATAATGAACACTGAAGCTTTCTTT

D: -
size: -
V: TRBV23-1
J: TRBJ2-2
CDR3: CASSPRAAGELFF
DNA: TGCGCCAGCAGTCCTCGGGCTGCCGGGGAGCTGTTTTTT

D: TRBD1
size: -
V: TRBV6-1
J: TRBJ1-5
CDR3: CASSEGQGGQHF
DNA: TGTGCCAGCAGTGAAGGACAGGGAGGCCAGCATTTT

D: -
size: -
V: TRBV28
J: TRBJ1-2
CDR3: CASSLTGRNYGYTF
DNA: TGTGCCAGCAGTTTAACAGGGAGAAACTATGGCTACACCTTC

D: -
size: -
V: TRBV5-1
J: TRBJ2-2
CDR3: CASSLSFRLSNTGELFF
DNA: TGCGCCAGCAGCTTGTCATTTCGGCTATCAAACACCGGGGAGCTGTTTTTT

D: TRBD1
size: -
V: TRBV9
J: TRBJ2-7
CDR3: CASSPRTGGYEQYF
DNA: TGTGCCAGCAGCCCTAGGACAGGGGGGTACGAGCAGTACTTC

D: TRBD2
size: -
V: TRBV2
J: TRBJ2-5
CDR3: CASRERSGGKTQYF
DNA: TGTGCCAGCAGAGAACGTAGCGGGGGAAAGACCCAGTACTTC

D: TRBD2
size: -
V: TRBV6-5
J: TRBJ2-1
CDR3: CASLRLAGWDEQFF
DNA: TGTGCCAGCCTAAGGCTAGCGGGGTGGGATGAGCAGTTCTTC

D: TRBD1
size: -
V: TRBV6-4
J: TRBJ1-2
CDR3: CASSDSIQGENGYTF
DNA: TGTGCCAGCAGTGACTCGATCCAGGGGGAAAATGGCTACACCTTC

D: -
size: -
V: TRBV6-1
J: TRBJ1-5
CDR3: CASSERGVEQPQHF
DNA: TGTGCCAGCAGTGAAAGGGGGGTAGAGCAGCCCCAGCATTTT

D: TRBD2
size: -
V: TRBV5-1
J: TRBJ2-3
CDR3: CASSLVPSGGAETDTQYF
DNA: TGCGCCAGCAGCTTGGTTCCTAGCGGGGGGGCGGAGACAGATACGCAGTATTTT

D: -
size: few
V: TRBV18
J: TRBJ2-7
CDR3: CASSPLQGEGHEQYF
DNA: TGTGCCAGCTCACCACTCCAGGGTGAAGGCCACGAGCAGTACTTC

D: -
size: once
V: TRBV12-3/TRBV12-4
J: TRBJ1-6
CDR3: CASRTTYSPLHF
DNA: TGTGCCAGCAGAACCACCTATTCACCCCTCCACTTT

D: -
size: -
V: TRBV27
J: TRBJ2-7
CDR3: CASSLRGEQYF
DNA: TGTGCCAGCAGTTTGAGGGGGGAGCAGTACTTC

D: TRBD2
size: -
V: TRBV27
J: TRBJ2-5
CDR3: CASSLSPRVGLAQHQETQYF
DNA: TGTGCCAGCAGTTTATCTCCCCGGGTGGGACTAGCTCAACATCAAGAGACCCAGTACTTC